This T cell receptor (beta chain) was captured in a study of patients and donors after allogeneic stem cell transplantation. V lost 2 bases to trimming and J lost 7 bases, with 9 bases between them. Looked up from germline, CDR1 is SGHRS and CDR2 is YFSETQ. This CDR3 has 13 residues. MiXCR, applied by TCRdb to the RT-PCR reads, yields one record per CDR3 protein. The sample yields 150,000 to 250,000 distinct CDR3 sequences, around two fifths seen once. The rearrangement joins TRBV5-1 to TRBJ2-2; D gene uncertain. Sequencing was performed on blood, either unsorted or a sorted T cell fraction (not recorded which). The source of this sequence is a human donor who was either an allogeneic HSCT recipient or a stem cell or donor lymphocyte infusion donor (not recorded which). It is not recorded whose cells these are; they may come from a transplant donor. CDR3 sequence: CASSLKSNGELFF. The CDR3 nucleotides are TGCGCCAGCAGCTTAAAAAGTAACGGGGAGCTGTTTTTT.